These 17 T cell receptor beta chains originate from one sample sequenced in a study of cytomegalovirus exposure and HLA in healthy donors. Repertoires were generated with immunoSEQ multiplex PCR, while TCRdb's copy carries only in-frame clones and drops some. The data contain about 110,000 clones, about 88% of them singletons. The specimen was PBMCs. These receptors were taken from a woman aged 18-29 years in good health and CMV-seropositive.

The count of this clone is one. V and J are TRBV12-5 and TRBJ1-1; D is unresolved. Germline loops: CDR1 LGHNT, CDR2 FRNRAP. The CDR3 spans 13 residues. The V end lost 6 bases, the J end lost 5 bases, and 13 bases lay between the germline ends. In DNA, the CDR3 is TGTGCTAGTGGCCCTGAGGGTTTAACTGAAGCTTTCTTT. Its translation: CASGPEGLTEAFF.

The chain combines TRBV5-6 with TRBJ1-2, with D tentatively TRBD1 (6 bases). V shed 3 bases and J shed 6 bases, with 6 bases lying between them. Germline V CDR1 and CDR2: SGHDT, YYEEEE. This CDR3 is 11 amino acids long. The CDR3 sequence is CASSSGDGYTF. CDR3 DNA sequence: TGTGCCAGCAGCTCAGGGGATGGCTACACCTTC.

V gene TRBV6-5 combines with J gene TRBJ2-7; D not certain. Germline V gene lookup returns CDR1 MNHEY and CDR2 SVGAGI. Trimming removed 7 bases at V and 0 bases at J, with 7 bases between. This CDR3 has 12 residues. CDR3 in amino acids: CASTGRSYEQYF. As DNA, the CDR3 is TGTGCCAGCACGGGTCGCTCCTACGAGCAGTACTTC.

The CDR3: CASSQTEGYTF. CDR3 nucleotides: TGTGCCAGCAGCCAGACGGAGGGCTACACCTTC. This sequence joins TRBV6-1 and TRBJ1-2; D not certain. The CDR3 runs to 11 residues. The germline V gene encodes CDR1 MNHNS and CDR2 SASEGT. The V gene lost 6 bases and the J gene lost 8 bases, with 10 bases spanning the gap.

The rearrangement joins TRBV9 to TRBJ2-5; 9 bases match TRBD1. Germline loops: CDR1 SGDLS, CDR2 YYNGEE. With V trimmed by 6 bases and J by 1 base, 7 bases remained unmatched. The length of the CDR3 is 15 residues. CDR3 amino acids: CASTQGAGPQETQYF. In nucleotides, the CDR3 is TGTGCCAGCACACAGGGGGCGGGCCCCCAAGAGACCCAGTACTTC.

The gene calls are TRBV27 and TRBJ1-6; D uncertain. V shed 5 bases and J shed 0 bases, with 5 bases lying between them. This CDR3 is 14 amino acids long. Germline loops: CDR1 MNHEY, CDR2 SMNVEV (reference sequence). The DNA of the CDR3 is TGTGCCAGCAGTCCTAGCTCCTATAATTCACCCCTCCACTTT. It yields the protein CASSPSSYNSPLHF.

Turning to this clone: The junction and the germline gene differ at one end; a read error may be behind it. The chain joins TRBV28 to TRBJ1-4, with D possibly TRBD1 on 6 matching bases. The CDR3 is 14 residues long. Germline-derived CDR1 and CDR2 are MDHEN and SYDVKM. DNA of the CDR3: TGTGCCACAAAGGCCGGGACATCTAAAGAAAAACTGTTTTTT. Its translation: CATKAGTSKEKLFF.

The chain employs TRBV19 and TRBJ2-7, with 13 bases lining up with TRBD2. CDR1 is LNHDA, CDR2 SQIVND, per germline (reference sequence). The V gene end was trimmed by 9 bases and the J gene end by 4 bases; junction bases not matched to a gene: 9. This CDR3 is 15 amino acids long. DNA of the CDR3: TGTGCCAGCCACGGGGGGACTAGCGGGACTTACGAGCAGTACTTC. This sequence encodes CASHGGTSGTYEQYF.

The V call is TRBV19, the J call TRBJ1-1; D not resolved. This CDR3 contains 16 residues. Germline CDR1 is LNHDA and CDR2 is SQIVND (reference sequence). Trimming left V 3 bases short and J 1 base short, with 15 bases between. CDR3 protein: CASSISFRGTNTEAFF. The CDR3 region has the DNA TGTGCCAGTAGTATTTCATTCCGGGGAACGAACACTGAAGCTTTCTTT.

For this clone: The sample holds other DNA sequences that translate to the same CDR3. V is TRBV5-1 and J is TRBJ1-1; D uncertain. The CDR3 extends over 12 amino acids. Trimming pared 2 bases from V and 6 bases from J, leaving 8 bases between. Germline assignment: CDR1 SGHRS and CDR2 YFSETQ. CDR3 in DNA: TGCGCCAGCAGCTTCGAGGGAGCTGAAGCTTTCTTT. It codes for CASSFEGAEAFF.

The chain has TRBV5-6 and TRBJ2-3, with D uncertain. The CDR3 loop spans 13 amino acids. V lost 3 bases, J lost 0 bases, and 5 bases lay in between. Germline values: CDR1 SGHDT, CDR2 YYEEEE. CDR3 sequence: CASSSESTDTQYF. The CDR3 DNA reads TGTGCCAGCAGCTCCGAGAGCACAGATACGCAGTATTTT.

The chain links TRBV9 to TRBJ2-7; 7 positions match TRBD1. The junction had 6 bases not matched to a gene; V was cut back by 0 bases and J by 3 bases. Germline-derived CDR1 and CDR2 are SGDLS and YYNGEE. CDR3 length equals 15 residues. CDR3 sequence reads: CASSVVPGTVYEQYF. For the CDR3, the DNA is TGTGCCAGCAGCGTAGTCCCCGGGACAGTCTACGAGCAGTACTTC.

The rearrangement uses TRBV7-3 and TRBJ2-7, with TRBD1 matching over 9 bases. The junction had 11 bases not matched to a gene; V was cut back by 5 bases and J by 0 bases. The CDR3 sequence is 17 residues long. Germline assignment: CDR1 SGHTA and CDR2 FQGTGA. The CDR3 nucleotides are TGTGCCAGCAGCCCCAGCATAGGGACAGGGCGCTCCTACGAGCAGTACTTC. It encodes CASSPSIGTGRSYEQYF. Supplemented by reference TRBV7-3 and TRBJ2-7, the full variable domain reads GAGVSQTPSNKVTEKGKYVELRCDPISGHTALYWYRQSLGQGPEFLIYFQGTGAADDSGLPNDRFFAVRPEGSVSTLKIQRTERGDSAVYLCASSPSIGTGRSYEQYFGPGTRLTVT.

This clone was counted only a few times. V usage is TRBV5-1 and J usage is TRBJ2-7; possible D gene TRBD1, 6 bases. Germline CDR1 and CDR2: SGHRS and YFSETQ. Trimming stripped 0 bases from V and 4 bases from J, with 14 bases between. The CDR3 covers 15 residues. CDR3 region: CASSLAGALTYEQYF. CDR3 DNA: TGCGCCAGCAGCTTGGCAGGGGCCCTTACTTACGAGCAGTACTTC.

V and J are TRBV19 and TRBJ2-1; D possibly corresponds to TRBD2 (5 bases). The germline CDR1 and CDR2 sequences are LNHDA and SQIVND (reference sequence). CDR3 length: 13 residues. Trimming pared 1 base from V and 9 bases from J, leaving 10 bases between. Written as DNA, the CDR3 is TGTGCCAGTAGTATAGGGATACTAGGTGAGCAGTTCTTC. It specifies CASSIGILGEQFF.

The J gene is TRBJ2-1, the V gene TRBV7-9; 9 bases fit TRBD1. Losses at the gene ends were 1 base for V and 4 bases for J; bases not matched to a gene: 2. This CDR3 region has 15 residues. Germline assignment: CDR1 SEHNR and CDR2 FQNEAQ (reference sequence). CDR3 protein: CASSLVGTGYNEQFF. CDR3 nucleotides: TGTGCCAGCAGCTTAGTTGGGACAGGGTACAATGAGCAGTTCTTC.

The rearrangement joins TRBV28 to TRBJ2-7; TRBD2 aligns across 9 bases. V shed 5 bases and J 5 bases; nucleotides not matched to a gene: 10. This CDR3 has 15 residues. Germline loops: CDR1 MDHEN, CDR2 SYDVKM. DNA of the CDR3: TGTGCCAGCAGTCGACAGGCGGGGGGGTCCAACGAGCAGTACTTC. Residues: CASSRQAGGSNEQYF.